This TCR beta chain was sequenced during a study of human T cells and chemical hapten exposure. Overall study: Skin of the upper inner arm, roughly 2 cm by roughly 2 cm, received 2% DPC for sensitization.

TCRdb re-called the RACE reads with MiXCR, one entry per CDR3 protein. The table lists about 380,000 distinct CDR3 sequences, just under 6.5% of them singletons. Time point of the sample: patch test 2, 6 weeks after DPC sensitization. The treatment was: therapeutic diphenylcyclopropenone sensitization with weekly scalp DPC. Every donor had alopecia and was 18 to 70 years old; all were suitable for DPC. Sequencing started from total RNA isolated from unfractionated whole blood. This clonotype has ten or more counts. V gave up 0 bases and J gave up 4 bases, with 9 bases separating them. CDR1 MNHNS and CDR2 SASEGT come from the germline V gene. The CDR3 length is 14 residues.

The receptor was isolated from a woman aged 18-30 years with alopecia areata. Some clones in this sample may be carry-over from other donors' samples. The sample was whole blood, taken in connection with sensitization to the hapten diphenylcyclopropenone (DPC). This chain links TRBV6-1 with TRBJ1-2; no reliable D call. The CDR3 sequence is CASSEAIEVYGYTF. Here the CDR3 DNA reads TGTGCCAGCAGTGAAGCGATAGAAGTCTATGGCTACACCTTC.